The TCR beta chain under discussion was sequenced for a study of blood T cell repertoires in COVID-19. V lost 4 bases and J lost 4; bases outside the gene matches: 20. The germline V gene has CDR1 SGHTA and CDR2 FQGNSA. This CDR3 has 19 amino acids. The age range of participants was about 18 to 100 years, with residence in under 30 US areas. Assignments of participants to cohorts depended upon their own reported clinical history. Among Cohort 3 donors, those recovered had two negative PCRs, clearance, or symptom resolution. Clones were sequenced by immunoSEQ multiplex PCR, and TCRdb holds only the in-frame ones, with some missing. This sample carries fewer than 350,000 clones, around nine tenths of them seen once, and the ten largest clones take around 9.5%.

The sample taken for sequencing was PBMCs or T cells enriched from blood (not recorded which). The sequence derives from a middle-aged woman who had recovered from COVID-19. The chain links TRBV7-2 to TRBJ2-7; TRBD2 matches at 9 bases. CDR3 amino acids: CASSSRSLAGRLAYYEQYF. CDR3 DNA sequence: TGTGCCAGCAGCTCCCGATCTCTAGCGGGACGTCTAGCATATTACGAGCAGTACTTC.